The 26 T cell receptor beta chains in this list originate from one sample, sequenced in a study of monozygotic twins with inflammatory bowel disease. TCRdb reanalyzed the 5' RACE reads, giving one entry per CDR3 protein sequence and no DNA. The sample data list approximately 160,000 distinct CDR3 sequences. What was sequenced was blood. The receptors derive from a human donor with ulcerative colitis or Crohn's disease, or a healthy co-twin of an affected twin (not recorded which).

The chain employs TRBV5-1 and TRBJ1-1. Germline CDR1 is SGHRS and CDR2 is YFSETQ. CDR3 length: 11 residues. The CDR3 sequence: CASSLESEAFF. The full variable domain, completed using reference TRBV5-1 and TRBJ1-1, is KAGVTQTPRYLIKTRGQQVTLSCSPISGHRSVSWYQQTPGQGLQFLFEYFSETQRNKGNFPGRFSGRQFSNSRSEMNVSTLELGDSALYLCASSLESEAFFGQGTRLTVV.

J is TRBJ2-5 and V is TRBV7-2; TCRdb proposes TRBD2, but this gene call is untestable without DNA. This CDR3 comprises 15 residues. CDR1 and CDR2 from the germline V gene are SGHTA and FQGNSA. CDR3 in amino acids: CASSLSGSGTETQYF.

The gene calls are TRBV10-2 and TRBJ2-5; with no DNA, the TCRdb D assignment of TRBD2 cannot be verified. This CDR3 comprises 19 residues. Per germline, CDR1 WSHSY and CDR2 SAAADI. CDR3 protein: CASSPSRLAGGPVPETQYF.

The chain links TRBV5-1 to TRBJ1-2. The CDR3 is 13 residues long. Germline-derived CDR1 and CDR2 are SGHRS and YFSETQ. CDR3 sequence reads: CASSLRVDYGYTF.

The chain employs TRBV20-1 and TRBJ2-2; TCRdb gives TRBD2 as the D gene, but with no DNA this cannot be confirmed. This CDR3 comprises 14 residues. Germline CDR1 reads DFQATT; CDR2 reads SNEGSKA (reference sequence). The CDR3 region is CSARDGGRPGELFF.

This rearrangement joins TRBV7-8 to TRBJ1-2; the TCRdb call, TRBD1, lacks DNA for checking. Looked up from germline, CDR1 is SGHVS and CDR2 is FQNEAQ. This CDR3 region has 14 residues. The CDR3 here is CASSPRVGSRGYTF.

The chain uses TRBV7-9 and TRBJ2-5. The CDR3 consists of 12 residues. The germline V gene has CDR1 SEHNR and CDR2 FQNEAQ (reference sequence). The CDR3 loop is CASSLELETQYF.

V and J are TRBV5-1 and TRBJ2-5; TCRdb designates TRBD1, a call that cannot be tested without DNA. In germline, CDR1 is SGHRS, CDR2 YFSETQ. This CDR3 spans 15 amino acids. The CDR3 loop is CASSPARGAQETQYF.

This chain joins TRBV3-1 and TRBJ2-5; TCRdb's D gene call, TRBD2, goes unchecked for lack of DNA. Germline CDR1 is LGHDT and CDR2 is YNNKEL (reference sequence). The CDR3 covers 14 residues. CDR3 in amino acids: CASSQPGTSETQYF.

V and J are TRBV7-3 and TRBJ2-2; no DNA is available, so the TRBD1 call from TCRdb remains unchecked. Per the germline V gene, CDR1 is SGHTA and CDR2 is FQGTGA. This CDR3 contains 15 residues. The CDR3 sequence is CASSPRAANTGELFF.

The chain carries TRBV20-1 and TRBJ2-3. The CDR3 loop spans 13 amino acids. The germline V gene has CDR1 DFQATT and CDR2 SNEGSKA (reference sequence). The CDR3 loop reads CSARGVDTDTQYF.

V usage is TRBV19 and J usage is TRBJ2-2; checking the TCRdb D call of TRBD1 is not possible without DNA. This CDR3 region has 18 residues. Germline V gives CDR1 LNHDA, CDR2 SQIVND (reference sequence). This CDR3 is CASSIYPSATAFTGELFF.

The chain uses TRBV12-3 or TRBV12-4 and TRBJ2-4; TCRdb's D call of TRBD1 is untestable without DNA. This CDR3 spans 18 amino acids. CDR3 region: CASSLRIRGSLAKNMQYF.

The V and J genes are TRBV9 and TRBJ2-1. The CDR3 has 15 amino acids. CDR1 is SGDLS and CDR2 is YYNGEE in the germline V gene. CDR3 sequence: CASSVLQGVLNEQFF.

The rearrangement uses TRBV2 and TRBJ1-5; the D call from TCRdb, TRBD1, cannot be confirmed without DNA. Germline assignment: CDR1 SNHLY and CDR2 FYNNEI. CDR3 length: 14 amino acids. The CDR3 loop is CASSEWGINQPQHF.

CDR3 amino acids: CASSESMAGQPQHF. The rearrangement links TRBV10-2 to TRBJ1-5. Germline CDR1 is WSHSY and CDR2 is SAAADI. The CDR3 is made up of 14 amino acids.

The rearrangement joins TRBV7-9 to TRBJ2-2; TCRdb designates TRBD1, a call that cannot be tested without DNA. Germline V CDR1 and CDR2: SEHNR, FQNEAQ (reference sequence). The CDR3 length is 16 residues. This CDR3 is CASSDLGQGPAGELFF.

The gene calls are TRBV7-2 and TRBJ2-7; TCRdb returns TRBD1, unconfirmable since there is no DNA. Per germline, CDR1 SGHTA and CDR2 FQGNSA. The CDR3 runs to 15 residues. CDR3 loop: CASSLQRGQAYEQYF.

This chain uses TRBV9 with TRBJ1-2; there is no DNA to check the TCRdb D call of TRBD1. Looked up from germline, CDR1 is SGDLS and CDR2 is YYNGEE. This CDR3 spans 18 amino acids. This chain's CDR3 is CASSEFLSTSTGDKGYTF. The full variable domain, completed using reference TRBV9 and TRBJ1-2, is DSGVTQTPKHLITATGQRVTLRCSPRSGDLSVYWYQQSLDQGLQFLIQYYNGEERAKGNILERFSAQQFPDLHSELNLSSLELGDSALYFCASSEFLSTSTGDKGYTFGSGTRLTVV.

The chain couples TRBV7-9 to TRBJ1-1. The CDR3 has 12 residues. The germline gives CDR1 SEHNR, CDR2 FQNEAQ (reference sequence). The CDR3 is CASSVQNTEAFF.

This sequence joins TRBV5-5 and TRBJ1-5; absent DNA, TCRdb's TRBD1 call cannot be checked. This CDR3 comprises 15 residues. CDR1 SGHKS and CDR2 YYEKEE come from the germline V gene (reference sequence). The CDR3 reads CASSLTGISNQPQHF.

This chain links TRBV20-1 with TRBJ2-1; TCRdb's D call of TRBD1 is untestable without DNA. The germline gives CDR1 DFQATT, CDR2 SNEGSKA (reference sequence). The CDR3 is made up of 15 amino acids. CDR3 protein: CSAIKRGTGNNEQFF.

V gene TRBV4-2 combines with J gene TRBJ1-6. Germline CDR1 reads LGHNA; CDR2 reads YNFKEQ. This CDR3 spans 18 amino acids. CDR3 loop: CASSQDVGGSSYNSPLHF.

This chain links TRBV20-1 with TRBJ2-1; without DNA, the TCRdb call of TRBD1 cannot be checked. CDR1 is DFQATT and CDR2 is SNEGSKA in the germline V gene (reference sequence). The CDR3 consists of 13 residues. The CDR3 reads CSARVGGPHEQFF.

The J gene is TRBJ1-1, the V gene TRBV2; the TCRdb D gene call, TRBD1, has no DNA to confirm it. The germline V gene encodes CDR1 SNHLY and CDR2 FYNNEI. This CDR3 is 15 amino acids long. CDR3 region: CASSERQGQNTEAFF.

CDR3 residues: CAIYSDRDTQYF. J is TRBJ2-3 and V is TRBV7-9. Germline lookup yields CDR1 SEHNR and CDR2 FQNEAQ (reference sequence). The CDR3 contains 12 residues.